Listed here are 23 T cell receptor beta chains from one sample, sequenced in a study of OX40 agonist ivuxolimab in advanced cancers. The table came from immunoSEQ multiplex PCR; TCRdb's copy has only in-frame clones and leaves some out. The sample holds about 49,000 clones; 85% are singletons and the top ten take just over 20%. The sequenced sample was CD4+ or CD8+ T cells sorted from blood, obtained in a trial of the OX40 agonist ivuxolimab. The source is an adult with an advanced solid tumor such as melanoma, head and neck, liver or kidney cancer.

J is TRBJ2-5 and V is TRBV5-6; maybe TRBD2 (5 bases). CDR1 and CDR2 from the germline V gene are SGHDT and YYEEEE. The CDR3 spans 14 residues. The germline V and J ends were trimmed by 0 bases and 5 bases, with 11 bases remaining between them. CDR3 nucleotide sequence: TGTGCCAGCAGCTTGGCTCGGGGATTGGAGACCCAGTACTTC. The encoded protein is CASSLARGLETQYF.

V usage is TRBV14 and J usage is TRBJ2-7; 8 positions agree with TRBD1. The CDR3 totals 14 residues. Germline CDR1 and CDR2: SGHDN and FVKESK. Trimming cost V 6 bases and J 1 base; bases outside gene matches: 5. The CDR3 DNA is TGTGCCAGCAGTCGGGACAGGTCTTCCTACGAGCAGTACGTC. Amino acids: CASSRDRSSYEQYV.

V usage is TRBV5-1 and J usage is TRBJ2-4, with D possibly being TRBD1 (6 bases). The germline CDR1 and CDR2 sequences are SGHRS and YFSETQ. CDR3 size: 18 residues. V was shortened by 2 bases and J by 0 bases, with 18 bases between the two germline ends. CDR3 nucleotide sequence: TGCGCCAGCAGCTTTATACAGGGAGAGAGTCTAGCCAAAAACATTCAGTACTTC. This gives the protein CASSFIQGESLAKNIQYF.

V usage is TRBV10-2 and J usage is TRBJ1-5; D uncertain. CDR3 length: 12 residues. Germline CDR1 reads WSHSY; CDR2 reads SAAADI. The V and J ends lost 0 bases and 9 bases respectively, with 6 bases between them. The CDR3 nucleotides are TGCGCCAGCAGTGAGTCTAGTTGGCCCCAGCATTTT. Translating gives CASSESSWPQHF.

Here the CDR3 reads CASSLGEAEAFF. CDR3 coding DNA: TGTGCCAGCAGCTTGGGGGAGGCTGAAGCTTTCTTT. The chain combines TRBV7-9 with TRBJ1-1; D perhaps matches TRBD1 (5 bases). Germline-derived CDR1 and CDR2 are SEHNR and FQNEAQ (reference sequence). The V end was cut by 3 bases, the J end by 6 bases, with 8 bases between. The CDR3 covers 12 residues.

V is TRBV29-1 and J is TRBJ1-1; D not resolved. Per the germline V gene, CDR1 is SQVTM and CDR2 is ANQGSEA. The CDR3 contains 11 residues. V lost 3 bases to trimming and J lost 8 bases, with 10 bases between them. The CDR3 coding sequence is TGCAGCGTTGAGCGGAACCGGGAAGCTTTCTTT. Translated, it gives CSVERNREAFF.

This clone was seen only once. V and J are TRBV27 and TRBJ2-7; 8 nucleotides match TRBD2. The junction had 4 bases not matched to a gene; V was cut back by 3 bases and J by 3 bases. The CDR3 totals 14 residues. Germline V gene sequence: CDR1 MNHEY, CDR2 SMNVEV (reference sequence). The CDR3 sequence: CASSFGGAYYEQYF. The CDR3 DNA reads as TGTGCCAGCAGTTTCGGGGGGGCCTACTACGAGCAGTACTTC.

The table lists this clone with a few counts. The gene calls are TRBV19 and TRBJ1-1, with 7 positions matching TRBD1. CDR3 length equals 14 residues. CDR1 LNHDA and CDR2 SQIVND come from the germline V gene (reference sequence). V lost 5 bases, J lost 8 bases, and 11 bases stayed unmatched. Here the CDR3 reads CASSPVPRGTEAFF. In DNA form, the CDR3 reads TGTGCCAGTAGTCCCGTCCCCAGGGGGACCGAAGCTTTCTTT.

This sequence joins TRBV4-2 and TRBJ2-7, with D perhaps TRBD1 (5 bases). The germline V gene has CDR1 LGHNA and CDR2 YNFKEQ. CDR3 length: 13 amino acids. V was cut by 5 bases and J by 3 bases, with 11 bases left in between. CDR3 protein: CASSLAGNYEQYF. The DNA for the CDR3 is TGTGCCAGCAGCTTGGCAGGGAACTACGAGCAGTACTTC.

The chain is built from TRBV29-1 and TRBJ1-1; 8 nucleotides line up with TRBD1. This CDR3 contains 15 residues. The ends lost 3 bases at V and 0 bases at J; junction bases unmatched: 6. The germline CDR1 and CDR2 sequences are SQVTM and ANQGSEA. Here the CDR3 DNA reads TGCAGCGTTGATAACAGGGGGACAATGAACACTGAAGCTTTCTTT. As protein: CSVDNRGTMNTEAFF. Combining the CDR3 with reference TRBV29-1 and TRBJ1-1 gives the whole variable domain SAVISQKPSRDICQRGTSLTIQCQVDSQVTMMFWYRQQPGQSLTLIATANQGSEATYESGFVIDKFPISRPNLTFSTLTVSNMSPEDSSIYLCSVDNRGTMNTEAFFGQGTRLTVV.

This chain uses TRBV5-6 with TRBJ2-7, with D perhaps given as TRBD1 or TRBD2 (5 bases each). Germline V gene sequence: CDR1 SGHDT, CDR2 YYEEEE. There are 14 residues in the CDR3. V dropped 6 bases and J dropped 4 bases, with 17 bases sitting between them. The CDR3 DNA sequence: TGTGCCAGCAACACCGGGACCGAACAATACGAGCAGTACTTC. It translates to CASNTGTEQYEQYF.

V gene TRBV19 combines with J gene TRBJ2-1; D tentatively reads TRBD1 or TRBD2 (5 bases each). The CDR3 extends over 16 amino acids. V was cut by 1 base and J by 0 bases, with 10 bases left in between. Germline V CDR1 and CDR2: LNHDA, SQIVND (reference sequence). CDR3 nucleotide sequence: TGTGCCAGTAGTATAGGAAAGGGGAGCTCCTACAATGAGCAGTTCTTC. This gives the protein CASSIGKGSSYNEQFF.

The chain is built from TRBV4-3 and TRBJ2-7, with 7 bases identical to TRBD1. Germline V lookup: CDR1 LGHNA, CDR2 YSLEER. The CDR3 sequence is 15 residues long. V lost 0 bases to trimming and J lost 0 bases; unmatched junction nucleotides: 2. CDR3 DNA: TGCGCCAGCAGCCAAGAAAGGACAGGCTCCTACGAGCAGTACTTC. Residues: CASSQERTGSYEQYF.

The genes are TRBV5-1 and TRBJ1-4; the match to TRBD1 covers 9 bases. This CDR3 is built from 16 residues. V gave up 0 bases and J gave up 4 bases; unmatched junction bases: 4. Germline-derived CDR1 and CDR2 are SGHRS and YFSETQ. In DNA form, the CDR3 reads TGCGCCAGCAGCTTGGAAACAGGGGGCCTTAATGAAAAACTGTTTTTT. It yields the protein CASSLETGGLNEKLFF.

This clone was detected only once. J is TRBJ2-1 and V is TRBV9; D might be TRBD1 (7 bases). The CDR3 is 17 residues long. CDR1 and CDR2 from the germline V gene are SGDLS and YYNGEE. V lost 0 bases and J 0 bases, leaving 13 bases between the germline ends. The CDR3 coding sequence is TGTGCCAGCAGCGTAGGTTCGGGGGACAGCTCCTACAATGAGCAGTTCTTC. This gives the protein CASSVGSGDSSYNEQFF.

The chain combines TRBV9 with TRBJ2-1; 8 bases map to TRBD1. Germline CDR1 is SGDLS and CDR2 is YYNGEE. The J segment lost 9 bases and the V segment lost 4 bases, leaving 15 bases of the junction unmatched. This CDR3 is 16 amino acids long. CDR3 amino acids: CASSTPRTGWISEQFF. Here the CDR3 DNA reads TGTGCCAGCAGCACCCCTAGGACAGGGTGGATTAGTGAGCAGTTCTTC.

The chain couples TRBV7-8 to TRBJ2-3; either TRBD1 or TRBD2 may supply D (6 bases each). Trimming removed 2 bases from V and 2 bases from J, with 11 bases in between. The CDR3 totals 15 residues. Germline loops: CDR1 SGHVS, CDR2 FQNEAQ. CDR3 nucleotide sequence: TGTGCCAGCAGCTTACCAGGGGAGGTCACAGATACGCAGTATTTT. This sequence encodes CASSLPGEVTDTQYF.

This clone showed up just a few times. V usage is TRBV15 and J usage is TRBJ1-2; D may be TRBD1 (6 bases). This CDR3 has 14 amino acids. Trimming pared 5 bases from V and 2 bases from J, leaving 12 bases between. The germline CDR1 and CDR2 sequences are LNHNV and YYDKDF (reference sequence). In DNA, the CDR3 is TGTGCCACCAGCGGCGGGACACAGAACTATGGCTACACCTTC. Its protein is CATSGGTQNYGYTF.

As concerns this clone: At the DNA level, this CDR3 is encoded by other sequences in the same sample as well. V and J are TRBV5-1 and TRBJ1-2; D might be TRBD1 (5 bases). This CDR3 spans 15 amino acids. Germline values: CDR1 SGHRS, CDR2 YFSETQ. V gave up 4 bases and J gave up 0 bases, with 13 bases separating them. The CDR3, as DNA: TGCGCCAGCAGCCTGCAGGGATTCACTAACTATGGCTACACCTTC. Translation gives CASSLQGFTNYGYTF.

The chain carries TRBV6-5 and TRBJ1-1; 8 positions agree with TRBD1. The V gene end was trimmed by 5 bases and the J gene end by 7 bases; junction bases not matched to a gene: 9. Germline V gene sequence: CDR1 MNHEY, CDR2 SVGAGI. The CDR3 runs 14 residues. The CDR3 DNA reads TGTGCCAGCAGTCTCTTTGACAGGGGTGATGAAGCTTTCTTT. Amino acid sequence: CASSLFDRGDEAFF.

This clone was recorded a few times. The chain recombines TRBV7-7 with TRBJ1-1; D remains ambiguous. Trimming left V 5 bases short and J 4 bases short, with 11 bases between. The V gene's germline CDR1 is SSHAT and CDR2 FNYEAQ (reference sequence). CDR3 length: 13 residues. CDR3 in DNA: TGTGCCAGCAGCCCCGCGATGGGCACTGAAGCTTTCTTT. Protein product: CASSPAMGTEAFF.

A word on this clone: One end of the junction is discordant with germline, which a read error may explain. The chain employs TRBV6-1 and TRBJ2-5; 10 nucleotides line up with TRBD1. CDR3 length: 16 residues. Germline assignment: CDR1 MNHNS and CDR2 SASEGT. CDR3 loop: CAISDNGGTGEETQYF. As DNA, the CDR3 is TGTGCCATCAGTGATAATGGTGGGACAGGGGAAGAGACCCAGTACTTC.

This clone was picked up one time. CDR3 sequence reads: CASSYWDRGYGYTF. DNA of the CDR3: TGTGCCAGCAGTTACTGGGACAGGGGATATGGCTACACCTTC. V and J are TRBV6-5 and TRBJ1-2; 10 nucleotides align to TRBD1. The V gene's germline CDR1 is MNHEY and CDR2 SVGAGI. This CDR3 spans 14 amino acids. V dropped 1 base and J dropped 5; count of bases not matched to a gene: 1.